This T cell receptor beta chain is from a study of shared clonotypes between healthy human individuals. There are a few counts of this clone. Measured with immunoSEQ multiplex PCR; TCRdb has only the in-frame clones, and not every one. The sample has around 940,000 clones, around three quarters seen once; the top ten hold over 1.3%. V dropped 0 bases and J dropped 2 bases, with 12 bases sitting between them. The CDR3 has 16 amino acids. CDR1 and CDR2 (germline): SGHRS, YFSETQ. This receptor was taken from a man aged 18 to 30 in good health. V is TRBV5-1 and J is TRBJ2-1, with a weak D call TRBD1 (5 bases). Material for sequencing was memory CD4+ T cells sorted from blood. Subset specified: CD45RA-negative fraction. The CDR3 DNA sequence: TGCGCCAGCAGCTTGGATTCAGGGAACACCTACAATGAGCAGTTCTTC. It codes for CASSLDSGNTYNEQFF. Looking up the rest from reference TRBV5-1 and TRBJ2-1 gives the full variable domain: KAGVTQTPRYLIKTRGQQVTLSCSPISGHRSVSWYQQTPGQGLQFLFEYFSETQRNKGNFPGRFSGRQFSNSRSEMNVSTLELGDSALYLCASSLDSGNTYNEQFFGPGTRLTVL.